This T cell receptor beta chain derives from a study of response to subunit inactivated influenza vaccine (dated by TCRdb to between 2017 and 2018). For the study in its entirety: The study used deep quantitative T cell receptor repertoire profiling to track responses to a trivalent subunit inactivated influenza vaccine.

Receptor amplification or capture employed RT-PCR. For sequencing, an Illumina HiSeq 2500 was employed. TCRdb reprocessed the public reads (quality trimming at Q25 with fastp, clone calling with MiXCR) and kept in-frame beta chains. Each CDR3 protein gets just one entry, which takes the most common genes and DNA from the rows behind it. Here the sample has approximately 500,000 distinct CDR3 sequences; 14% occur a single time. The ten largest account for over 8.5% of the sample. Study-level results and caveats: The authors proposed that each seasonal influenza vaccination may bring in only a limited number of new T cells.

This clonotype has only a few counts. Its specific antigen is unknown. No clone much larger than this one lies a single base away; base qualities are absent. Compared with germline, V lacks 5 bases and J lacks 5 bases; bases without a gene match: 8. CDR1 LNHDA and CDR2 SQIVND were looked up in the germline V gene (reference sequence). Including cysteine and phenylalanine, the CDR3 has 15 amino acids. Only the CDR3 region is kept as DNA, spanning 45 bases read in frame from base 1. The sequence was obtained from a man aged 50-60 years who received an inactivated influenza vaccine. Donor details come from another sample of the same person, matched by shared clones. Sequences were derived from PBMCs from blood, sampled roughly 13 days after vaccination. This chain is built from TRBV19 and TRBJ2-1; 8 bases in the middle match TRBD2. The base sequence is TGTGCCAGTAGTTCCTCAAGCGGGAGAGACAATGAGCAGTTCTTC. Its product reads: CASSSSSGRDNEQFF.